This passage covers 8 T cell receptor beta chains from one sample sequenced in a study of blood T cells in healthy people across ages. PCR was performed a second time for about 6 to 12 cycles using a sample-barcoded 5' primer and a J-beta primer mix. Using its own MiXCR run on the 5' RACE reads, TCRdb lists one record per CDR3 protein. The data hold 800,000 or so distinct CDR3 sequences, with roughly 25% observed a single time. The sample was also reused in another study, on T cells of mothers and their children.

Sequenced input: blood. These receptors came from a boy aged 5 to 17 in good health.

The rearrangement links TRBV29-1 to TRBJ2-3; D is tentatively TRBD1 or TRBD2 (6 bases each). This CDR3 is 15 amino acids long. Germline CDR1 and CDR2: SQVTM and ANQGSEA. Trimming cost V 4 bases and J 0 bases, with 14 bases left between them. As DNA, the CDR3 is TGCAGCGTTGTTGGAGGGGGTTCTAGCACAGATACGCAGTATTTT. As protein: CSVVGGGSSTDTQYF.

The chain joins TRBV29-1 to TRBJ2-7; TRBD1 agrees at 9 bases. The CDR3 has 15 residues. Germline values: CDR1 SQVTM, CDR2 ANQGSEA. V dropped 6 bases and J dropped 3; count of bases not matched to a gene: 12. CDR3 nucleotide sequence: TGCAGCGTCACTCCCGGGACAGGGACCAGCTACGAGCAGTACTTC. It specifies CSVTPGTGTSYEQYF.

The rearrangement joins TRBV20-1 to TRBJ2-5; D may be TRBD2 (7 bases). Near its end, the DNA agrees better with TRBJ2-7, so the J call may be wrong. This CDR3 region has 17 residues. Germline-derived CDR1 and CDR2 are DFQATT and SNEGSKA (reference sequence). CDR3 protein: CSARDPWGGGPTYEQYF. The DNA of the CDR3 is TGCAGTGCTAGAGACCCATGGGGGGGCGGGCCCACCTACGAGCAGTACTTC.

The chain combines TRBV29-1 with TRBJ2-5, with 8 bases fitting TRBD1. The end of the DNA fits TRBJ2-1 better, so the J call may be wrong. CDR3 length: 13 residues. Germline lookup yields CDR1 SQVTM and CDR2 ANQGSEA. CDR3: CSAGTGVMGEQFF. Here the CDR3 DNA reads TGCAGCGCCGGGACAGGCGTAATGGGTGAGCAGTTCTTC.

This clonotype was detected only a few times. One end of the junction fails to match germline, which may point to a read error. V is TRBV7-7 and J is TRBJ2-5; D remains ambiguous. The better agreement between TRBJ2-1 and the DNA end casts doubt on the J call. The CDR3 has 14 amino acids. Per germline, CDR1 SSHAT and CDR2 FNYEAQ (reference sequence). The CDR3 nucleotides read TGTGCTAGCAGCTTAAACAACTTATACAATGAGCAGTTCTTC. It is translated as CASSLNNLYNEQFF.

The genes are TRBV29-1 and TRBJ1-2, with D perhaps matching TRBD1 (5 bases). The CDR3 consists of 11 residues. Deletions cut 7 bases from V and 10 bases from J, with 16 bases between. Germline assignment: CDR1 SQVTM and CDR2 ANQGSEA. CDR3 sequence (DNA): TGCAGCGCTGGTGATGGGGGTCTCTACACCTTC. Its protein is CSAGDGGLYTF.

CDR3 in amino acids: CASSLDLGTGNTGELFF. CDR3 nucleotide sequence: TGTGCCAGCAGCTTAGATTTAGGGACGGGAAACACCGGGGAGCTGTTTTTT. The rearrangement joins TRBV7-2 to TRBJ2-2; the D gene could be TRBD1 or TRBD2 (5 bases each). CDR1 and CDR2 from the germline V gene are SGHTA and FQGNSA. V was shortened by 1 base and J by 2 bases, with 14 bases between the two germline ends. This CDR3 comprises 17 residues. The variable domain in full, completed from reference TRBV7-2 and TRBJ2-2, reads GAGVSQSPSNKVTEKGKDVELRCDPISGHTALYWYRQSLGQGLEFLIYFQGNSAPDKSGLPSDRFSAERTGGSVSTLTIQRTQQEDSAVYLCASSLDLGTGNTGELFFGEGSRLTVL.

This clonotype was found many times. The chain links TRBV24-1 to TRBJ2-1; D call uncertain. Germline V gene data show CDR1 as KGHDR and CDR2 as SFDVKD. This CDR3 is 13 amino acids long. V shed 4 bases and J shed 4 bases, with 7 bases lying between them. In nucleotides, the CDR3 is TGTGCCACCAGTGACCCATATTACAATGAGCAGTTCTTC. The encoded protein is CATSDPYYNEQFF.